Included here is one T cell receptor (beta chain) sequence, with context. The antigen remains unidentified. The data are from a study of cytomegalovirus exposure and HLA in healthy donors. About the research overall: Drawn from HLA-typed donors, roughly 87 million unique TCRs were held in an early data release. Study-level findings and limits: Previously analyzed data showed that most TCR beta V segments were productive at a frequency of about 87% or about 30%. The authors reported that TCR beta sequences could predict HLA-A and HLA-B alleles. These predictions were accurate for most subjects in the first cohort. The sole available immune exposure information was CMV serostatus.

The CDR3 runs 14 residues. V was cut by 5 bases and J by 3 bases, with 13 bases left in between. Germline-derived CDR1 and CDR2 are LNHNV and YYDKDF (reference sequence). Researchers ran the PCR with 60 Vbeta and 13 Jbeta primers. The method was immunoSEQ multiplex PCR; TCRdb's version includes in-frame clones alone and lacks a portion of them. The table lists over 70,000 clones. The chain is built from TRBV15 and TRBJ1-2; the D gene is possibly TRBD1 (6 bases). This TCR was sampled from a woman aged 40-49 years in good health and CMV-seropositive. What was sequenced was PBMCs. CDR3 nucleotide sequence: TGTGCCACCAGCTTAGGGGGAGATGACTATGGCTACACCTTC. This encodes CATSLGGDDYGYTF.